This TCR beta chain was sequenced for a study of blood T cells in healthy people across ages. Study outcomes and limitations: Across samples, TCR beta diversity tracked strongly with naive T cell percentage. Among T cells, TCR beta diversity per million cells dropped roughly linearly as age rose.

The second PCR ran about 6 to 12 cycles with a sample-barcoded 5' primer and J-beta primers. TCRdb reprocessed the 5' RACE reads via MiXCR and lists one record per CDR3 protein. The data show 1 million to 1.2 million distinct CDR3 sequences, 35% to 40% seen once. In this sample, this clonotype turned up once. Antigen unknown. Every donor contributed roughly 11 milliliters of peripheral blood by blood draw. This sequence was found in a man between 18 and 29 years old in good health. What was sequenced was blood.

As DNA, the CDR3 is TGCAGTGCCACAACCGGCAAAGAGGTCAGGCAGTACTTC. It yields the protein CSATTGKEVRQYF. This rearrangement joins TRBV20-1 to TRBJ2-7, with D unresolved. There are 13 residues in the CDR3. Germline-derived CDR1 and CDR2 are DFQATT and SNEGSKA (reference sequence). The V gene lost 6 bases and the J gene lost 9 bases, with 21 bases spanning the gap.